The 27 T cell receptor beta chains reported below all come from one sample, sequenced in a study of cytomegalovirus exposure and HLA in healthy donors. Researchers ran the PCR with 60 Vbeta and 13 Jbeta primers. This table comes from immunoSEQ multiplex PCR, and its TCRdb copy is limited to in-frame clones, with some not included. The sample includes around 99,000 clones, under 85% of them seen just once. The specimen was PBMCs. These receptors all stem from a woman in her forties or fifties in good health and CMV-seropositive.

The V call is TRBV6-5, the J call TRBJ1-1; TRBD1 is a possible D gene (5 bases). V lost 6 bases to trimming and J lost 1 base, with 12 bases between them. Germline values: CDR1 MNHEY, CDR2 SVGAGI. CDR3 length equals 14 residues. CDR3 DNA sequence: TGTGCCAGCAGACCGGGACTTACGAACACTGAAGCTTTCTTT. It specifies CASRPGLTNTEAFF.

The chain combines TRBV7-8 with TRBJ1-5, with D unclear. Deletions cut 3 bases from V and 7 bases from J, with 10 bases between. Germline V gives CDR1 SGHVS, CDR2 FQNEAQ. The CDR3 extends over 13 amino acids. For the CDR3, the DNA is TGTGCCAGCAGCTTTAACGGAGTCCAGCCCCAGCATTTT. Amino acids: CASSFNGVQPQHF.

This chain uses TRBV6-5 with TRBJ2-1; 7 bases are a match to TRBD1. J lost 5 bases, V lost 6 bases, and 7 bases had no gene match. Germline V lookup: CDR1 MNHEY, CDR2 SVGAGI. The CDR3 spans 14 residues. The CDR3 loop reads CASSPDRADNEQFF. DNA of the CDR3: TGTGCCAGCAGCCCCGACAGGGCGGACAATGAGCAGTTCTTC.

CDR3 DNA: TGTGCCAGCAGCTCGAGAGGGACAGGGGGTCTCTATGGCTACACCTTC. It encodes CASSSRGTGGLYGYTF. This rearrangement joins TRBV5-4 to TRBJ1-2; 11 nucleotides match TRBD1. CDR1 and CDR2 from the germline V gene are SGHNT and YYREEE (reference sequence). The ends lost 3 bases at V and 4 bases at J; junction bases unmatched: 8. CDR3 length: 16 amino acids.

The chain joins TRBV5-1 to TRBJ1-4, with D maybe TRBD1 (6 bases). The germline gives CDR1 SGHRS, CDR2 YFSETQ. The CDR3 totals 15 residues. The V gene lost 1 base and the J gene lost 5 bases, with 12 bases spanning the gap. CDR3 sequence (DNA): TGCGCCAGCAGCTTGTCGGGCAGGGGAAATGAAAAACTGTTTTTT. Protein: CASSLSGRGNEKLFF.

The J gene is TRBJ2-3, the V gene TRBV18, with 12 bases that match TRBD1. Trimming took 3 bases from V and 6 from J; bases not matched to a gene: 4. The CDR3 is 15 amino acids. Germline CDR1 KGHSH, CDR2 LQKENI. DNA of the CDR3: TGTGCCAGCTCACCGGGGACAGGGGGCATGGATACGCAGTATTTT. It yields the protein CASSPGTGGMDTQYF.

This sequence joins TRBV11-2 and TRBJ2-7; 9 bases are a match to TRBD2. V was clipped by 7 bases and J by 6 bases; unmatched bases: 16. The V gene's germline CDR1 is SGHAT and CDR2 FQNNGV. The CDR3 covers 16 residues. The CDR3: CASTLSGGLAASEQYF. In DNA form, the CDR3 reads TGTGCCAGCACCCTCTCAGGGGGACTAGCCGCATCCGAGCAGTACTTC.

This sequence joins TRBV5-1 and TRBJ1-1; D not resolved. Germline lookup yields CDR1 SGHRS and CDR2 YFSETQ. V lost 4 bases and J lost 3, with 13 bases in between. The CDR3 totals 14 residues. The CDR3 loop is CASSRDISYTEAFF. In DNA, the CDR3 is TGCGCCAGCAGCAGAGACATATCATACACTGAAGCTTTCTTT.

The chain links TRBV29-1 to TRBJ1-2, with a tentative D call TRBD1 (5 bases). The CDR3 totals 16 residues. Germline CDR1 and CDR2: SQVTM and ANQGSEA. Trimming pared 0 bases from V and 1 base from J, leaving 15 bases between. This chain's CDR3 is CSVEDRGRGSNYGYTF. DNA for the CDR3: TGCAGCGTTGAAGATCGAGGGAGGGGAAGTAACTATGGCTACACCTTC. Filled out from reference TRBV29-1 and TRBJ1-2, the complete variable domain reads SAVISQKPSRDICQRGTSLTIQCQVDSQVTMMFWYRQQPGQSLTLIATANQGSEATYESGFVIDKFPISRPNLTFSTLTVSNMSPEDSSIYLCSVEDRGRGSNYGYTFGSGTRLTVV.

The chain carries TRBV11-2 and TRBJ2-1; TRBD2 aligns across 11 bases. The CDR3 contains 15 residues. J was trimmed by 10 bases and V by 0 bases; bases with no gene match: 5. CDR1 is SGHAT and CDR2 is FQNNGV in the germline V gene. CDR3 nucleotide sequence: TGTGCCAGCAGCTTAGAGCTAGCGGGGGGTTTAGAGCAGTTCTTC. Its translation: CASSLELAGGLEQFF.

The rearrangement uses TRBV29-1 and TRBJ2-3; possible D gene TRBD1, 5 bases. Trimming stripped 5 bases from V and 0 bases from J, with 15 bases between. The germline gives CDR1 SQVTM, CDR2 ANQGSEA. The CDR3 sequence is 15 residues long. The CDR3 nucleotides are TGCAGCGTTCTAGACACCAGGGCTAGCACAGATACGCAGTATTTT. Its translation is CSVLDTRASTDTQYF.

The genes are TRBV29-1 and TRBJ2-2; 7 nucleotides align to TRBD1. CDR3 size: 13 residues. The germline V gene encodes CDR1 SQVTM and CDR2 ANQGSEA. Losses at the gene ends were 7 bases for V and 6 bases for J; bases not matched to a gene: 8. CDR3 in amino acids: CSAHRGRAGELFF. The CDR3 nucleotides read TGCAGCGCCCACAGGGGACGGGCCGGGGAGCTGTTTTTT.

DNA for the CDR3: TGTGCCAGCAGCTTAGGCACACATACAGGTGACGAGCAGTACTTC. This codes for CASSLGTHTGDEQYF. The V and J genes are TRBV11-3 and TRBJ2-5, with a possible D match to TRBD1 (5 bases). The end of the DNA aligns better with TRBJ2-7, so the J call may be wrong. The CDR3 contains 15 residues. Per the germline V gene, CDR1 is SGHNT and CDR2 is YENEEA.

The V call is TRBV12-5, the J call TRBJ2-7, with TRBD1 identical over 11 bases. Germline V gene sequence: CDR1 LGHNT, CDR2 FRNRAP. This CDR3 spans 15 amino acids. The V and J ends lost 2 bases and 6 bases, in that order; junction bases with no gene match: 6. The DNA for the CDR3 is TGTGCTAGTGGTTTGACCGGGACAGGGGGTTCCGAGCAGTACTTC. Its protein product is CASGLTGTGGSEQYF.

The V and J genes are TRBV11-2 and TRBJ2-5, with a possible D match to TRBD2 (6 bases). V was clipped by 3 bases and J by 11 bases, with 22 bases between them. This CDR3 spans 15 amino acids. The germline V gene has CDR1 SGHAT and CDR2 FQNNGV. In DNA, the CDR3 is TGTGCCAGCAGCTTCACCGGGACGGGACTGGGTGAGCAGTACTTC. Protein product: CASSFTGTGLGEQYF.

The table lists this clone with a few counts. The V and J genes are TRBV7-2 and TRBJ1-3; the D is unclear. Deletions cut 5 bases from V and 0 bases from J, with 14 bases between. The germline V gene has CDR1 SGHTA and CDR2 FQGNSA. The length of the CDR3 is 16 residues. CDR3 region: CASSPPKEISGNTIYF. CDR3 in DNA: TGTGCCAGCAGCCCCCCGAAGGAGATCTCTGGAAACACCATATATTTT.

This rearrangement joins TRBV6-5 to TRBJ1-1; D is undetermined. From germline, CDR1 is MNHEY and CDR2 SVGAGI. The CDR3 has 13 amino acids. Between the trimmed V and J ends, which lost 2 bases and 1 base, there was a span of 5 bases. The CDR3 sequence is CASSYQKNTEAFF. The DNA for the CDR3 is TGTGCCAGCAGTTACCAGAAGAACACTGAAGCTTTCTTT.

Concerning this clone: Germline is not matched at one junction end, which may reflect a read error. The gene calls are TRBV7-9 and TRBJ2-5; D remains unclear. This CDR3 has 14 residues. From germline, CDR1 is SEHNR and CDR2 FQNEAQ (reference sequence). CDR3 nucleotides: TGTTCCAGCAGCCCCGACTTGGCCCAAGAGACCCAGTACTTC. Protein: CSSSPDLAQETQYF. The variable domain in full, with the rest retrieved from reference TRBV7-9 and TRBJ2-5, is DTGVSQNPRHKITKRGQNVTFRCDPISEHNRLYWYRQTLGQGPEFLTYFQNEAQLEKSRLLSDRFSAERPKGSFSTLEIQRTEQGDSAMYLCSSSPDLAQETQYFGPGTRLLVL.

This clone was counted a few times. The chain joins TRBV9 to TRBJ2-7; D uncertain. Germline V gene data show CDR1 as SGDLS and CDR2 as YYNGEE. This CDR3 is built from 14 residues. V gave up 2 bases and J gave up 6 bases, with 15 bases separating them. CDR3 in amino acids: CASSVSTGEVEQYF. The CDR3 DNA follows: TGTGCCAGCAGCGTTTCAACGGGTGAGGTCGAGCAGTACTTC.

This chain joins TRBV20-1 and TRBJ1-2; D is uncertain. The CDR3 spans 8 residues. The germline V gene encodes CDR1 DFQATT and CDR2 SNEGSKA (reference sequence). The germline V and J ends were trimmed by 3 bases and 12 bases, with 5 bases remaining between them. CDR3 residues: CSASYDTF. CDR3 nucleotides: TGCAGTGCTAGCTACGACACCTTC.

The V gene is TRBV7-9, the J gene TRBJ2-7; 10 nucleotides line up with TRBD1. Losses at the gene ends were 5 bases for V and 3 bases for J; bases not matched to a gene: 7. The CDR3 length is 15 residues. Looked up from germline, CDR1 is SEHNR and CDR2 is FQNEAQ (reference sequence). The CDR3 nucleotides are TGTGCCAGCAGCCCCCCCGGGACAGGGGTCTACGAGCAGTACTTC. It is translated as CASSPPGTGVYEQYF.

The table lists this clone with a few counts. CDR3 amino acids: CASSRQGKGYTF. CDR3 bases: TGTGCCAGTAGTCGGCAGGGGAAGGGCTACACCTTC. The chain has TRBV19 and TRBJ1-2, with D maybe TRBD1 (6 bases). The germline V and J ends were trimmed by 5 bases and 8 bases, with 12 bases remaining between them. Germline V lookup: CDR1 LNHDA, CDR2 SQIVND (reference sequence). CDR3 length equals 12 residues.

This chain joins TRBV9 and TRBJ1-3; 9 bases line up with TRBD1. Trimming at V came to 4 bases and at J to 3 bases, leaving 2 bases not matched to a gene. There are 14 residues in the CDR3. The germline V gene encodes CDR1 SGDLS and CDR2 YYNGEE. CDR3 sequence: CASSTDRGGNTIYF. The CDR3, as DNA: TGTGCCAGCAGCACGGACAGGGGTGGAAACACCATATATTTT.

This chain links TRBV12-5 with TRBJ2-1; 8 nucleotides line up with TRBD1. CDR1 is LGHNT and CDR2 is FRNRAP in the germline V gene. CDR3 length: 15 residues. Trimming removed 6 bases from V and 8 bases from J; junction bases left unmatched: 12. The CDR3 region is CASGPSGGMGYEQFF. CDR3 nucleotides: TGTGCTAGTGGCCCTTCAGGGGGCATGGGGTATGAGCAGTTCTTC. Full variable domain (missing parts from reference TRBV12-5 and TRBJ2-1): DARVTQTPRHKVTEMGQEVTMRCQPILGHNTVFWYRQTMMQGLELLAYFRNRAPLDDSGMPKDRFSAEMPDATLATLKIQPSEPRDSAVYFCASGPSGGMGYEQFFGPGTRLTVL.

The rearrangement joins TRBV7-2 to TRBJ2-1; 7 nucleotides line up with TRBD1. Trimming at V came to 7 bases and at J to 8 bases, leaving 2 bases not matched to a gene. Germline CDR1 is SGHTA and CDR2 is FQGNSA. This CDR3 spans 11 amino acids. CDR3 DNA: TGTGCCAGCATCCAGGGGGATGAGCAGTTCTTC. Encoded protein: CASIQGDEQFF. The variable domain in full, completed from reference TRBV7-2 and TRBJ2-1, reads GAGVSQSPSNKVTEKGKDVELRCDPISGHTALYWYRQSLGQGLEFLIYFQGNSAPDKSGLPSDRFSAERTGGSVSTLTIQRTQQEDSAVYLCASIQGDEQFFGPGTRLTVL.

The chain uses TRBV6-5 and TRBJ1-2, with D possibly TRBD1 on 5 matching bases. CDR3 length: 15 amino acids. From germline, CDR1 is MNHEY and CDR2 SVGAGI. The V gene lost 0 bases and the J gene lost 4 bases, with 12 bases spanning the gap. CDR3 sequence (DNA): TGTGCCAGCAGTTACTCGGAGTGGGGCACCTATGGCTACACCTTC. This gives the protein CASSYSEWGTYGYTF.

V and J are TRBV9 and TRBJ2-2, with D perhaps matching TRBD1 (5 bases). Trimming stripped 0 bases from V and 7 bases from J, with 10 bases between. The germline CDR1 and CDR2 sequences are SGDLS and YYNGEE. The CDR3 sequence is 14 residues long. The CDR3 sequence is CASSVGQWGGELFF. CDR3 nucleotide sequence: TGTGCCAGCAGCGTAGGACAGTGGGGCGGGGAGCTGTTTTTT.